The 12 T cell receptor beta chains presented below share a single source sample, sequenced in a study of T cell changes during pregnancy in multiple sclerosis. Method: immunoSEQ multiplex PCR; TCRdb's copy keeps in-frame clones and lacks some. Counted here are 44,000 or so clones, 85% to 90% occurring once; the ten biggest clones make up around 5.6%. The sample in question was CD8+ T cells from peripheral blood mononuclear cells, obtained after pregnancy. The receptors were sampled from a female donor in good health, enrolled as a control in a pregnancy study.

Details on this clone: A read error may produce the germline difference seen at one junction end. Other DNA sequences from this sample encode an identical CDR3 as well. The rearrangement joins TRBV28 to TRBJ2-7; D is ambiguous. In germline, CDR1 is MDHEN, CDR2 SYDVKM. CDR3 length: 13 residues. The CDR3 DNA is TGCGCCAGCAGTTTAAGTCCGGGCTACGAGCAGTACTTC. This translates into CASSLSPGYEQYF.

The rearrangement joins TRBV11-2 to TRBJ1-5; unclear D gene. V shed 4 bases and J shed 0 bases, with 10 bases lying between them. This CDR3 has 15 residues. Germline V lookup: CDR1 SGHAT, CDR2 FQNNGV. DNA of the CDR3: TGTGCCAGCAGCTCCTCGGGAGTTAGCAATCAGCCCCAGCATTTT. Its protein is CASSSSGVSNQPQHF. Full variable domain (rest looked up from reference TRBV11-2 and TRBJ1-5): EAGVAQSPRYKIIEKRQSVAFWCNPISGHATLYWYQQILGQGPKLLIQFQNNGVVDDSQLPKDRFSAERLKGVDSTLKIQPAKLEDSAVYLCASSSSGVSNQPQHFGDGTRLSIL.

The CDR3 sequence: CASSQGDYFNEQFF. CDR3 nucleotide sequence: TGCGCCAGCAGCCAAGGGGACTACTTCAATGAGCAGTTCTTC. The chain carries TRBV4-3 and TRBJ2-1, with 7 positions matching TRBD2. The V segment lost 1 base and the J segment 6 bases; nucleotides outside the gene matches: 3. CDR1 is LGHNA and CDR2 is YSLEER in the germline V gene. The CDR3 is 14 amino acids.

The chain has TRBV27 and TRBJ1-1; the D gene is possibly TRBD1 (5 bases). Germline-derived CDR1 and CDR2 are MNHEY and SMNVEV (reference sequence). The CDR3 has 15 residues. V was shortened by 1 base and J by 3 bases, with 12 bases between the two germline ends. The CDR3 sequence is CASSLWGGGDTEAFF. The CDR3, as DNA: TGTGCCAGCAGTTTATGGGGGGGAGGAGACACTGAAGCTTTCTTT.

This clone has only one observation. The chain employs TRBV27 and TRBJ2-7; 11 nucleotides agree with TRBD2. The CDR3 contains 18 residues. Looked up from germline, CDR1 is MNHEY and CDR2 is SMNVEV (reference sequence). The J segment lost 0 bases and the V segment lost 0 bases, leaving 7 bases of the junction unmatched. The CDR3 DNA follows: TGTGCCAGCAGTTTATCGGGCCCTAGCGGGGGGATCTCCTACGAGCAGTACTTC. Amino acid sequence: CASSLSGPSGGISYEQYF.

The chain links TRBV7-9 to TRBJ2-1, with 10 nucleotides matching TRBD1. The CDR3 is made up of 15 amino acids. V gave up 4 bases and J gave up 3 bases; unmatched junction bases: 3. Germline CDR1 and CDR2: SEHNR and FQNEAQ (reference sequence). The CDR3 is CASSSGTGVYNEQFF. As DNA, the CDR3 is TGTGCCAGCAGCTCCGGGACAGGGGTCTACAATGAGCAGTTCTTC.

Written as DNA, the CDR3 is TGCGCCAGCAGCCAAGATCGAACTACTTACTCCTACAATGAGCAGTTCTTC. This sequence encodes CASSQDRTTYSYNEQFF. The chain is built from TRBV4-1 and TRBJ2-1; no definite D call. The CDR3 is 17 amino acids. With 0 bases removed from V and 0 bases from J, the gap between germline ends came to 12 bases. The germline gives CDR1 MGHRA, CDR2 YSYEKL.

The gene calls are TRBV4-3 and TRBJ1-5, with no clear D. The CDR3 loop spans 16 amino acids. Germline V gene lookup returns CDR1 LGHNA and CDR2 YSLEER. V gave up 0 bases and J gave up 7 bases, with 16 bases separating them. The CDR3 sequence is CASSQEWSQTGQPQHF. The CDR3 DNA is TGCGCCAGCAGCCAAGAATGGAGTCAGACGGGGCAGCCCCAGCATTTT.

This chain joins TRBV5-1 and TRBJ2-3, with 7 nucleotides matching TRBD2. The J segment lost 3 bases and the V segment lost 0 bases, leaving 7 bases of the junction unmatched. This CDR3 spans 16 amino acids. The V gene's germline CDR1 is SGHRS and CDR2 YFSETQ. Here the CDR3 reads CASSLGGGPLTDTQYF. The CDR3 coding sequence is TGCGCCAGCAGCTTGGGGGGGGGTCCATTAACAGATACGCAGTATTTT.

The V call is TRBV6-6, the J call TRBJ1-1; D is uncertain. This CDR3 region has 13 residues. V was clipped by 8 bases and J by 1 base, with 11 bases between them. CDR1 is MNHNY, CDR2 SVGAGI, per germline (reference sequence). DNA for the CDR3: TGTGCCAGCCGCTTGTGGCCGAACACTGAAGCTTTCTTT. Its protein is CASRLWPNTEAFF.

The V call is TRBV27, the J call TRBJ2-1, with TRBD2 matching 7 bases. Germline V gene sequence: CDR1 MNHEY, CDR2 SMNVEV (reference sequence). V lost 4 bases to trimming and J lost 7 bases; unmatched junction nucleotides: 7. The length of the CDR3 is 14 residues. The CDR3 here is CASSSTGGWNEQFF. DNA for the CDR3: TGTGCCAGCAGTTCCACCGGGGGGTGGAATGAGCAGTTCTTC.

The rearrangement links TRBV19 to TRBJ2-1; 9 nucleotides align to TRBD2. With V trimmed by 3 bases and J by 7 bases, 1 base remained unmatched. This CDR3 has 13 residues. The germline gives CDR1 LNHDA, CDR2 SQIVND (reference sequence). The CDR3 protein is CASSMSGGNEQFF. DNA of the CDR3: TGTGCCAGTAGTATGAGCGGGGGGAATGAGCAGTTCTTC.